A single sample gave rise to the 6 T cell receptor beta chains below, sequenced in a study of blood T cell repertoires in COVID-19. Assay: immunoSEQ multiplex PCR; the TCRdb copy retains only in-frame clones and omits some. The table lists roughly 190,000 clones, about 80% of them singletons, with 8.6% in the top ten. The sample taken for sequencing was peripheral blood. Source of these receptors: a woman aged 50 to 60 with active or convalescent COVID-19.

The gene calls are TRBV28 and TRBJ1-1; 10 bases line up with TRBD1. The CDR3 has 14 residues. Germline CDR1 and CDR2: MDHEN and SYDVKM. Trimming cost V 4 bases and J 7 bases; bases outside gene matches: 6. Here the CDR3 DNA reads TGTGCCAGCAGTTACCGGGACAGGGGCCGTGAAGCTTTCTTT. As protein: CASSYRDRGREAFF.

The chain is built from TRBV7-2 and TRBJ2-3, with 13 bases lining up with TRBD2. The CDR3 covers 15 residues. J gave up 1 base and V 7 bases, and 2 bases lay outside the gene matches. CDR1 and CDR2 (germline): SGHTA, FQGNSA. Written as DNA, the CDR3 is TGTGCCAGCACAGGACTAGCGGGGGGCACAGATACGCAGTATTTT. The encoded protein is CASTGLAGGTDTQYF.

The chain joins TRBV11-2 to TRBJ2-5; 9 bases align to TRBD2. Germline lookup yields CDR1 SGHAT and CDR2 FQNNGV. The trim removed 0 bases at V and 6 bases at J, leaving 11 bases unmatched. This CDR3 is built from 17 residues. CDR3 nucleotides: TGTGCCAGCAGCTTAGATGGGGGCCAGGCGGGAGGGCAGACCCAGTACTTC. Protein: CASSLDGGQAGGQTQYF.

This rearrangement joins TRBV4-2 to TRBJ2-5; weak D call: TRBD2 (6 bases). Between the trimmed V and J ends, which lost 4 bases and 2 bases, there was a span of 17 bases. Germline CDR1 LGHNA, CDR2 YNFKEQ. The CDR3 is 16 amino acids. The CDR3 here is CASSRSLGLTQETQYF. CDR3 nucleotide sequence: TGTGCCAGCAGCCGATCTCTGGGACTGACTCAAGAGACCCAGTACTTC.

The gene calls are TRBV7-3 and TRBJ2-3; D uncertain. V lost 4 bases and J 3 bases, leaving 17 bases between the germline ends. Germline loops: CDR1 SGHTA, CDR2 FQGTGA. The CDR3 runs 16 residues. The CDR3 protein is CASSSAGSRSTDTQYF. The DNA for the CDR3 is TGTGCCAGCAGCTCTGCCGGGTCTCGAAGTACAGATACGCAGTATTTT.

In DNA form, the CDR3 reads TGCGCCAGCAGCTTAAGAAGCGGGGGAGCCACAGATACGCAGTATTTT. Translation gives CASSLRSGGATDTQYF. The rearrangement links TRBV5-1 to TRBJ2-3; 8 nucleotides align to TRBD2. The CDR3 runs to 16 residues. The J segment lost 2 bases and the V segment lost 2 bases, leaving 7 bases of the junction unmatched. Per germline, CDR1 SGHRS and CDR2 YFSETQ.